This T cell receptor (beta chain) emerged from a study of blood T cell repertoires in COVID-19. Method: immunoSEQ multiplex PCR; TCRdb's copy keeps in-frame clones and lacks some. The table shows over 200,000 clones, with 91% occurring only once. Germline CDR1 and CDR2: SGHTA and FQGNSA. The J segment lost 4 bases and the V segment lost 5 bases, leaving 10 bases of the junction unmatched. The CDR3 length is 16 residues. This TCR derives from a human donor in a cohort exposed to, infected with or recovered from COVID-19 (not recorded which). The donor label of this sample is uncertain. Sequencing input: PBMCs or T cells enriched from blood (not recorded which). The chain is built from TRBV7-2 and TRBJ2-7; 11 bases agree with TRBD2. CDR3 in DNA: TGTGCCAGCAGCCCCTGGGGTAGCGGGGGGGCATACGAGCAGTACTTC. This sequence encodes CASSPWGSGGAYEQYF.